A single sample gave rise to the 5 T cell receptor beta chains below, sequenced in a study of blood T cells in healthy people across ages. A second PCR of about 7 to 12 cycles used a sample-barcoded 5' primer and a J-beta primer mix. From the 5' RACE reads, TCRdb called clonotypes with MiXCR, one entry per CDR3 protein. Among nearly 800,000 distinct CDR3 sequences listed, 20% to 25% were seen once. This same sample was also taken into another study, of T cells of mothers and their children.

Sample: blood. The receptors originated from a boy aged 5 to 17 in good health.

This chain joins TRBV29-1 and TRBJ2-5, with TRBD1 identical over 10 bases. CDR3 size: 13 residues. J was trimmed by 3 bases and V by 7 bases; bases with no gene match: 5. From germline, CDR1 is SQVTM and CDR2 ANQGSEA. The CDR3 bases are TGCAGCGCCTCCGGGACAGGGGAAGAGACCCAGTACTTC. Translated: CSASGTGEETQYF.

This clonotype was seen more than once but under ten times. This chain uses TRBV5-1 with TRBJ2-3; the D is unclear. The length of the CDR3 is 14 residues. V was trimmed by 2 bases and J by 2 bases, leaving 9 bases between them. The germline V gene encodes CDR1 SGHRS and CDR2 YFSETQ. CDR3 in DNA: TGCGCCAGCAGCTTTCGCAGTTACACAGATACGCAGTATTTT. Protein product: CASSFRSYTDTQYF.

J is TRBJ2-3 and V is TRBV20-1; D is possibly TRBD2 (5 bases). The CDR3 is made up of 14 amino acids. Trimming left V 6 bases short and J 5 bases short, with 18 bases between. Germline-derived CDR1 and CDR2 are DFQATT and SNEGSKA (reference sequence). The CDR3 loop is CSAPGAVAGDTQYF. In DNA, the CDR3 is TGCAGTGCGCCCGGAGCGGTAGCAGGAGATACGCAGTATTTT.

This chain links TRBV2 with TRBJ2-2; D may be TRBD1 (5 bases). The CDR3 loop spans 15 amino acids. V was cut by 10 bases and J by 4 bases, with 19 bases left in between. CDR1 and CDR2 (germline): SNHLY, FYNNEI. The CDR3 DNA sequence: TGTGCCACCTCACCCCAGGGCCTTGGCACCGGGGAGCTGTTTTTT. This sequence encodes CATSPQGLGTGELFF.

This clonotype was counted between two and nine times. The gene calls are TRBV29-1 and TRBJ1-4; tentative D call: TRBD1 (6 bases). The CDR3 is made up of 13 amino acids. The V and J ends lost 5 bases and 0 bases respectively, with 7 bases between them. Germline CDR1 reads SQVTM; CDR2 reads ANQGSEA. In DNA form, the CDR3 reads TGCAGCGTTACAGGGCCAACTAATGAAAAACTGTTTTTT. This encodes CSVTGPTNEKLFF.